This TCR beta chain was recorded in a study of vaccination effects on CD4 cells after COVID-19. Study-level information: Viral peptide pool expansion of antigen-specific CD4+ T cells preceded sequencing in the ViraFEST assay. Whole-study findings and limits: The study found marked clonal contraction of infection- and vaccine-induced clones late after vaccination.

In the case of this clone: Its antigen remains unidentified.

Researchers isolated CD4+ T cells once approximately eleven days of culture had elapsed. Either the BNT162b2 or mRNA-1273 vaccine was given to participants in two doses. The healthy vaccine recipients, who had no prior SARS-CoV-2 infection, showed negative nucleocapsid antibodies. Half of the medium was exchanged for IL-2 medium on both days 3 and 7. Some clones are missing from TCRdb's copy, which holds only in-frame ones; the method was immunoSEQ multiplex PCR. The sample includes 60,000 to 80,000 clones, 70% to 75% seen only once; the top ten take approximately 2%. Trimming removed 7 bases from V and 0 bases from J, with 19 bases in between. This CDR3 contains 16 residues. Looked up from germline, CDR1 is SGHRS and CDR2 is YFSETQ.

The V gene is TRBV5-1, the J gene TRBJ1-1, with D possibly being TRBD1 (5 bases). Sequences were derived from CD4+ T cells from PBMCs cultured without peptide, sampled after COVID-19 vaccination. The TCR was taken from a human donor who received a COVID-19 vaccine. The CDR3 DNA follows: TGCGCCAGCCAAGCTCGGCAGGGAGCCATGAACACTGAAGCTTTCTTT. It codes for CASQARQGAMNTEAFF.